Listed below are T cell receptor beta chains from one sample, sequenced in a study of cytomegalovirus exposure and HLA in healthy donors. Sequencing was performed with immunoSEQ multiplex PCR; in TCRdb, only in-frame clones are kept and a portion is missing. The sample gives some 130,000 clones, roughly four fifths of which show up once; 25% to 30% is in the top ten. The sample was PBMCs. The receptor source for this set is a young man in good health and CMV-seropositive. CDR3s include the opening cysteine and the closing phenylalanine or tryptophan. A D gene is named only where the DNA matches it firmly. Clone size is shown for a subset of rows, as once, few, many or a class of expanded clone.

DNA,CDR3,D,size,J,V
TGTGCCAGCAGCGGGGGGGAGGGGGTCTTGTATGGCTACACCTTC,CASSGGEGVLYGYTF,.,.,TRBJ1-2,TRBV6-1
TGTGCTAGTGGTTCAGGGGTGGGCTCCTACGAGCAGTACTTC,CASGSGVGSYEQYF,.,.,TRBJ2-7,TRBV12-5
TGCAGCGCCCTGGGGGGGACGGCTAAAGCTGAAGCTTTCTTT,CSALGGTAKAEAFF,.,.,TRBJ1-1,TRBV29-1
TGTGCCAGCAGTGTTGGAGGGACTGGAAACACCATATATTTT,CASSVGGTGNTIYF,.,.,TRBJ1-3,TRBV6-4
TGTGCCAGCAGCGCTACTAGCGTCGCCGGGGAGCTGTTTTTT,CASSATSVAGELFF,TRBD2,.,TRBJ2-2,TRBV25-1
TGTGCCAGCAGCTTACAGGGGGCTACGCAGTATTTT,CASSLQGATQYF,TRBD1,.,TRBJ2-3,TRBV5-4
TGTGCCAGCAGCTTGGCACTACCCCCCGCAGATACGCAGTATTTT,CASSLALPPADTQYF,.,once,TRBJ2-3,TRBV5-6
TGTGCCTGGAGCGACAACTACGAGCAGTACTTC,CAWSDNYEQYF,.,.,TRBJ2-7,TRBV30
TGTGCCAGCGGGGCAGGGAGGTTCACTGAAGCTTTCTTT,CASGAGRFTEAFF,.,.,TRBJ1-1,TRBV9
TGTGCCAGCAGAAAACAGGGAATGAACACTGAAGCTTTCTTT,CASRKQGMNTEAFF,.,.,TRBJ1-1,TRBV6-5
TGTGCCAGCAGTTTCCTGGACAGGGGGGTTAGCACTGAAGCTTTCTTT,CASSFLDRGVSTEAFF,TRBD1,.,TRBJ1-1,TRBV28
TGTGCCAGCAGCGTAGGGGACAGATCTAATGAAAAACTGTTTTTT,CASSVGDRSNEKLFF,TRBD1,.,TRBJ1-4,TRBV9
TGCGCCAGCAGCCAAGGTCGGGGACTAGCGGGAGCAGATACGCAGTATTTT,CASSQGRGLAGADTQYF,TRBD2,.,TRBJ2-3,TRBV4-1
TGTGCCAGCAGCTTATTCGTCGAGGGCGGCTACACCTTC,CASSLFVEGGYTF,.,.,TRBJ1-2,TRBV5-5
TGTGCCAGCAGCTACAGTACCCCCTACGAGCAGTACTTC,CASSYSTPYEQYF,.,.,TRBJ2-7,TRBV7-9
TGTGCCAGCAGGCAGGATAGCAATCAGCCCCAGCATTTT,CASRQDSNQPQHF,.,.,TRBJ1-5,TRBV2
TGTGCCAGCAGCCCAGCGGGTCCCGAGGGCTACACCTTC,CASSPAGPEGYTF,.,.,TRBJ1-2,TRBV5-4
TGCGCCAGCAGTCAGCTGGTACAGGGAATGGTGAACACTGAAGCTTTCTTT,CASSQLVQGMVNTEAFF,.,.,TRBJ1-1,TRBV23-1
TGTGCCAGCAGCACTTCCGGAGGACAGGGCCCTGAGACCCAGTACTTC,CASSTSGGQGPETQYF,TRBD1,.,TRBJ2-5,TRBV4-2
TGCGCCAGCAGTGATTTGGGGCAGGGGAACACCGGGGAGCTGTTTTTT,CASSDLGQGNTGELFF,.,once,TRBJ2-2,TRBV10-2
TGTGCCAGTAGTAATATCGGCGTGGGAGGGTACGAGCAGTACTTC,CASSNIGVGGYEQYF,TRBD2,.,TRBJ2-7,TRBV19
TGCGCCAGCAGCTTGTCAGACATGAACACTGAAGCTTTCTTT,CASSLSDMNTEAFF,.,.,TRBJ1-1,TRBV5-1
TGTGCCAGCTCACCACTATCAGATTACTCTGGAAACACCATATATTTT,CASSPLSDYSGNTIYF,.,.,TRBJ1-3,TRBV18
TGTTTTAGCGGGAGCCAAGTAGATGAGCAGTTCTTC,CFSGSQVDEQFF,TRBD2,.,TRBJ2-1,TRBV6-1
TGTGCCAGCAGCGTTAGCGGGACAGCATATAACTATGGCTACACCTTC,CASSVSGTAYNYGYTF,TRBD1,.,TRBJ1-2,TRBV7-9
TGCGCCAGCAGCCCTCGGACAGGGGAGGTAGAAGCTTTCTTT,CASSPRTGEVEAFF,TRBD1,.,TRBJ1-1,TRBV5-1
TGTGCCAGCAGCCCGGCCGGGGGGGCCTACAATGAGCAGTTCTTC,CASSPAGGAYNEQFF,TRBD2,.,TRBJ2-1,TRBV7-2
TGTGCCAGGGGACAGGGGCCCCAAGAGACCCAGTACTTC,CARGQGPQETQYF,TRBD1,.,TRBJ2-5,TRBV6-4
TGCGCCAGCACCCTCCCGTTAGCGGGCCTCTACAATGAGCAGTTCTTC,CASTLPLAGLYNEQFF,TRBD2,.,TRBJ2-1,TRBV5-1
TGCGCCAGCAGCTCGAGCGGGAGAAACGGACAGCAGTACTTC,CASSSSGRNGQQYF,TRBD2,.,TRBJ2-7,TRBV5-1
TGTGCCAGCAGCCTACGGGACAGTTGGGGCGAGCAGTACTTC,CASSLRDSWGEQYF,TRBD1,once,TRBJ2-7,TRBV5-5
TGCAGCGTTCAGACAGGGGGGGGTGAAAAACTGTTTTTT,CSVQTGGGEKLFF,TRBD1,.,TRBJ1-4,TRBV29-1
TGCGCCAGCAGCCCGGGCGGGGGGGGGAATCAAGCAGCCAAAAACATTCAGTACTTC,CASSPGGGGNQAAKNIQYF,TRBD2,.,TRBJ2-4,TRBV5-1
TGTGCCATACAGGGGGCACACTCTAACTATGGCTACACCTTC,CAIQGAHSNYGYTF,TRBD1,.,TRBJ1-2,TRBV7-8
TGTGCCATCCGCCTGGGGGGGAGAGAAAAACTGTTTTTT,CAIRLGGREKLFF,.,.,TRBJ1-4,TRBV7-9
TGCGCCAGCAGCGAGAGCCCCGGGTCCTCAGGGCGAGAGACCCAGTACTTC,CASSESPGSSGRETQYF,.,.,TRBJ2-5,TRBV5-1
TGTGCCAGCAGTTACCAGGGGAAGGGCTACACCTTC,CASSYQGKGYTF,.,.,TRBJ1-2,TRBV6-5
TGTGCCACCGCCCTGGGAGATATCGCTGAAGCTTTCTTT,CATALGDIAEAFF,.,.,TRBJ1-1,TRBV25-1
TGTGCCAGCAGGTCAGGCAACTATAATTCACCCCTCCACTTT,CASRSGNYNSPLHF,.,.,TRBJ1-6,TRBV11-2
TGTGCCAGCAGCTTAGTGGGGCAGGCGGCCGGAAACACCATATATTTT,CASSLVGQAAGNTIYF,.,.,TRBJ1-3,TRBV7-6
TGTGCCAGCAGCTTAGACGGGGATGGCTACACCTTC,CASSLDGDGYTF,.,.,TRBJ1-2,TRBV7-3
TGTGCCAGCACTCGGACTAGCGGGAGCAGTGAGCAGTTCTTC,CASTRTSGSSEQFF,TRBD2,.,TRBJ2-1,TRBV6-5
TGTGCCAGCAGTGATCCCGGACAGGGCAACACTGAAGCTTTCTTT,CASSDPGQGNTEAFF,TRBD1,once,TRBJ1-1,TRBV2
TGTGCCAGCAGTTTCACGGGTCACAATCAGCCCCAGCATTTT,CASSFTGHNQPQHF,.,.,TRBJ1-5,TRBV27
TGTGCCAGCAGCTTAGGATTAAGCGGGAGGGCCGGAGAGACCCAGTACTTC,CASSLGLSGRAGETQYF,TRBD2,.,TRBJ2-5,TRBV5-6
TGTGCCAGCAGTTCCCCTAGCGGGGAGCTGTTTTTT,CASSSPSGELFF,.,.,TRBJ2-2,TRBV27
TGTGCCAGCAGTGGGGGCCCGCAGTACTATGGCTACACCTTC,CASSGGPQYYGYTF,.,.,TRBJ1-2,TRBV25-1
TGCAGTGCTAGATCAAGACTAGGCTACACCTTC,CSARSRLGYTF,.,few,TRBJ1-2,TRBV20-1